This T cell receptor (beta chain) was recorded in a study of blood T cell repertoires in COVID-19. Study overall: Nucleic acid was either cDNA or gDNA, and it came from T cells, B-cell-depleted T cells, or PBMCs.

Authors' processing steps: Estimation of nucleated cell counts was performed using reference gene primer amplification. Generated by immunoSEQ multiplex PCR, the TCRdb table keeps only in-frame clones and is missing some. D and trimming come from the DNA, and the V and J calls and clone size come from that table. Here the sample spans fewer than 200,000 clones, roughly 85% being singletons. The receptor was derived from a woman aged 70 to 79 with acute or convalescent COVID-19. Sequencing was carried out using peripheral blood.

The CDR3 here is CASSDRGQREGNEQFF. The CDR3 nucleotides read TGTGCCAGCAGTGACCGGGGCCAGCGGGAGGGGAATGAGCAGTTCTTC. V gene TRBV6-1 combines with J gene TRBJ2-1, with 10 bases aligning to TRBD2. CDR1 and CDR2 (germline): MNHNS, SASEGT. The CDR3 spans 16 residues. Unmatched junction bases numbered 9, after V lost 3 bases and J lost 7 bases.